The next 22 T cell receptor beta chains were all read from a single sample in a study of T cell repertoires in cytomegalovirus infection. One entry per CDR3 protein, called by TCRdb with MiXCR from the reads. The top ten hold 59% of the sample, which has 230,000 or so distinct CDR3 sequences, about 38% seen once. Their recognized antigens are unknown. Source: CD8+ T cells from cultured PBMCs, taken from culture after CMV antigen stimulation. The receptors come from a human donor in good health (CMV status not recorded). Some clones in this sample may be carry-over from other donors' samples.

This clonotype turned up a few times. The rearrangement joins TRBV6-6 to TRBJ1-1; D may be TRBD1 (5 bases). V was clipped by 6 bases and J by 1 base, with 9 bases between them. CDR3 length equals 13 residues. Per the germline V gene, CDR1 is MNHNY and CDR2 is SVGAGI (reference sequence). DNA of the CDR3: TGTGCCAGCAGCCGACAGCCGAACACTGAAGCTTTCTTT. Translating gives CASSRQPNTEAFF.

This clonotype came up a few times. The CDR3 DNA reads as TGTGCCAGCAGCCAAGATCCCCTTTCGGGAGTAAACACCGGGGAGCTGTTTTTT. This encodes CASSQDPLSGVNTGELFF. V gene TRBV4-2 combines with J gene TRBJ2-2, with a possible D match to TRBD2 (6 bases). The CDR3 extends over 18 amino acids. Germline lookup yields CDR1 LGHNA and CDR2 YNFKEQ. Trimming pared 0 bases from V and 2 bases from J, leaving 16 bases between.

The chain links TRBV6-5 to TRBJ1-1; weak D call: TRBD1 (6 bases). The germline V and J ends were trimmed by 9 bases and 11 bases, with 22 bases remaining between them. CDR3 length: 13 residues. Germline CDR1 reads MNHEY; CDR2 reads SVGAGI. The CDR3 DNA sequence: TGTGCCAGTGCATTACGAGGGGGAAGTGAGGCTTTCTTT. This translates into CASALRGGSEAFF.

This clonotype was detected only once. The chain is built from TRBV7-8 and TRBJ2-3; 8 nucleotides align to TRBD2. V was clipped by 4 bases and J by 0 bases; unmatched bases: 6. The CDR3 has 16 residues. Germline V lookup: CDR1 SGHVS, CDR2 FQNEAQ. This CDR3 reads CASSSLAGLSTDTQYF. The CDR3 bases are TGTGCCAGCAGCTCCCTAGCGGGTCTTAGCACAGATACGCAGTATTTT.

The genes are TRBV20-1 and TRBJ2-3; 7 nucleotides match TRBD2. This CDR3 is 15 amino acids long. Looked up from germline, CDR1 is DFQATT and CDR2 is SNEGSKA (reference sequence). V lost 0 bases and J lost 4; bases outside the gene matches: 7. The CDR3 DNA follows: TGCAGTGCTAGAGACGGGCGGGAGAGGTCAGATACGCAGTATTTT. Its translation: CSARDGRERSDTQYF.

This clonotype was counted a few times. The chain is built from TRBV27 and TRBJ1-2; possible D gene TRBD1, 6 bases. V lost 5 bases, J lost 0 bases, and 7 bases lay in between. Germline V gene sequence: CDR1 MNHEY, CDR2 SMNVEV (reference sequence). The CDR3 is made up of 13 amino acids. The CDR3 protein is CASSGQSNYGYTF. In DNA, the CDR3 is TGTGCCAGCAGTGGACAGTCTAACTATGGCTACACCTTC.

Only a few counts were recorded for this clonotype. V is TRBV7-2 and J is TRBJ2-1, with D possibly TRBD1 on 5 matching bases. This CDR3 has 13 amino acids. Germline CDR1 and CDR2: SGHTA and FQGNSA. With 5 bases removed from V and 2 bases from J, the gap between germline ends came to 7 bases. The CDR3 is CASSVDTYNEQFF. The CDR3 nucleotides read TGTGCCAGCAGCGTGGACACCTACAATGAGCAGTTCTTC.

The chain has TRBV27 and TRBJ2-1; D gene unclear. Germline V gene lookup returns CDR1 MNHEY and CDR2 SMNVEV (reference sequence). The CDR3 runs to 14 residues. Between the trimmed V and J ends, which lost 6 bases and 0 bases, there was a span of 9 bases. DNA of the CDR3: TGTGCCAGCAGCCGGTCTTCCTCCTACAATGAGCAGTTCTTC. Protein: CASSRSSSYNEQFF.

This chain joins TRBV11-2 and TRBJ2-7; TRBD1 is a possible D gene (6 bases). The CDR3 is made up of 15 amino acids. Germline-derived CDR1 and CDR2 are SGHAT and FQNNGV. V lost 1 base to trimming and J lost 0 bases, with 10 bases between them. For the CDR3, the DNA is TGTGCCAGCAGCTTAGGAAGGGGACACTCCTACGAGCAGTACTTC. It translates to CASSLGRGHSYEQYF.

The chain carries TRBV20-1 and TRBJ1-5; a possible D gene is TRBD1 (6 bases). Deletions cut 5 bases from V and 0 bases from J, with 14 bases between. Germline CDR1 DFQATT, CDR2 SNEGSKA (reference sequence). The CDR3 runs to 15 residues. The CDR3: CSASGTQHSNQPQHF. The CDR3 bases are TGCAGTGCTTCTGGGACACAGCATAGCAATCAGCCCCAGCATTTT.

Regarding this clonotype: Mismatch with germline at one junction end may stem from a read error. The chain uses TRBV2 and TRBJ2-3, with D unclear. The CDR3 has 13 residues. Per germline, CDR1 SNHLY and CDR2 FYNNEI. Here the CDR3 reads CASSEGNTDTQYF. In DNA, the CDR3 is TGTGCCAGCAGCGAAGGGAACACAGATACGCAGTATTTT.

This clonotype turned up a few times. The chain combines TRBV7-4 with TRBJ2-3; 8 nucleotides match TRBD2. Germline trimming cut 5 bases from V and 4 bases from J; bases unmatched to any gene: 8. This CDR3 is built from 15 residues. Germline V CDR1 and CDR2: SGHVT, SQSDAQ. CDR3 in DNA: TGTGCCAGCAGCCCTACCGGGGGGGGGGCAGATACGCAGTATTTT. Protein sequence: CASSPTGGGADTQYF.

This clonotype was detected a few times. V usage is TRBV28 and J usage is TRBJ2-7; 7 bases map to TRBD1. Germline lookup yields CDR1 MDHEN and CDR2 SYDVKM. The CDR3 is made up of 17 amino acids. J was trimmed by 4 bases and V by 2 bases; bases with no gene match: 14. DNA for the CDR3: TGTGCCAGCAGTTTACCGCGACAGGGTAATGTTGTATACGAGCAGTACTTC. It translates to CASSLPRQGNVVYEQYF.

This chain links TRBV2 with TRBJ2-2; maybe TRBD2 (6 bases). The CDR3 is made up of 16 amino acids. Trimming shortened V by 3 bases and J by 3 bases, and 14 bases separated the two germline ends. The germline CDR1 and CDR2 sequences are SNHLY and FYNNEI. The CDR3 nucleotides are TGTGCCAGCAGTGAGGAGGGGTCTGGGGACACCGGGGAGCTGTTTTTT. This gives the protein CASSEEGSGDTGELFF.

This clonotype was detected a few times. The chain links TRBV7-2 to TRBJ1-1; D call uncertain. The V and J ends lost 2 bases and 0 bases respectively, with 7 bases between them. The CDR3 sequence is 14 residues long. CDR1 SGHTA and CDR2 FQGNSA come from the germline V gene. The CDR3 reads CASSLNGVNTEAFF. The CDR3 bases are TGTGCCAGCAGCTTAAACGGGGTGAACACTGAAGCTTTCTTT.

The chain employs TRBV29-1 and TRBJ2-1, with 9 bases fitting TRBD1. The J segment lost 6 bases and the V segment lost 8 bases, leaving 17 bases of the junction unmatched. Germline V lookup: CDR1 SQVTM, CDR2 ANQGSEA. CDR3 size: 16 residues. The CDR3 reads CSFYYTGTGYSNEQFF. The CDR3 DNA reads TGCAGCTTCTACTACACCGGGACAGGGTACAGCAATGAGCAGTTCTTC.

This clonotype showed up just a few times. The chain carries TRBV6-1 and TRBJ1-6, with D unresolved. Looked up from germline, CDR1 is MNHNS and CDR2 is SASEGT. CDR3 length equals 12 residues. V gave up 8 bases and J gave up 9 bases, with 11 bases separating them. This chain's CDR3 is CASRPTLSPLHF. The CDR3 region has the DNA TGTGCCAGCCGCCCGACACTTTCACCCCTCCACTTT.

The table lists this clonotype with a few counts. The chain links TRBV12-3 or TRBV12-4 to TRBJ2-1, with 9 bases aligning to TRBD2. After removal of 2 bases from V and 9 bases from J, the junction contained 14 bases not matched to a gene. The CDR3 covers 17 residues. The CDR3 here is CASSLSSLASGVAEQFF. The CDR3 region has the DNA TGTGCCAGCAGTTTAAGTAGTCTGGCTAGCGGGGTGGCTGAGCAGTTCTTC.

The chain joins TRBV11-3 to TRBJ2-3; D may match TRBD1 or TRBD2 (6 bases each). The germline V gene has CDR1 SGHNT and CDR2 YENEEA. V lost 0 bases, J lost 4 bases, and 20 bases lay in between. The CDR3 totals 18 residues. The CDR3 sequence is CASSLDLMGGAGADTQYF. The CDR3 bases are TGTGCCAGCAGCTTAGATCTTATGGGGGGCGCAGGGGCAGATACGCAGTATTTT. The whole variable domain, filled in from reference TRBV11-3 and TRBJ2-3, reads EAGVVQSPRYKIIEKKQPVAFWCNPISGHNTLYWYLQNLGQGPELLIRYENEEAVDDSQLPKDRFSAERLKGVDSTLKIQPAELGDSAVYLCASSLDLMGGAGADTQYFGPGTRLTVL.

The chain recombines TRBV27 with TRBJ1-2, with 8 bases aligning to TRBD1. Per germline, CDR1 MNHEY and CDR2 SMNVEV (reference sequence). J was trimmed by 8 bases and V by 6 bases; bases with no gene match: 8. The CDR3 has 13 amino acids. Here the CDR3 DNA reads TGTGCCAGCAGCTTCGGGCAGGGGGCAGGCTACACCTTC. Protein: CASSFGQGAGYTF.

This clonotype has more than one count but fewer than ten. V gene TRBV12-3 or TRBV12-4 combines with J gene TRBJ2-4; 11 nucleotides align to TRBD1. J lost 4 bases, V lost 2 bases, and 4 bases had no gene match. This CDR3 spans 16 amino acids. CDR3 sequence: CASSLSGQGEKNIQYF. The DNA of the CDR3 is TGTGCCAGCAGTTTATCGGGACAGGGGGAGAAAAACATTCAGTACTTC.

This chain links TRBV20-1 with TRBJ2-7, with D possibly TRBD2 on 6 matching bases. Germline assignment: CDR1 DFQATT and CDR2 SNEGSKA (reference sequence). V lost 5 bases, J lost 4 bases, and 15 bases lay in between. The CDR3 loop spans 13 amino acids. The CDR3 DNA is TGCAGTGCTTCCGCCGGGGGAAGGTACGAGCAGTACTTC. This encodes CSASAGGRYEQYF.